By proportion, the clone carrying this TCR beta chain is medium-sized (0.01 to 0.1%). Its specificity is unknown. The germline V gene has CDR1 SGDLS and CDR2 YYNGEE. This CDR3 is 16 amino acids long. The V end was cut by 4 bases, the J end by 2 bases, with 18 bases between. The data were obtained in a study of naive and memory T cell subsets. Overall study findings and caveats: Each distinct alpha or beta sequence counts as one clonotype.

The beta constant-region primer was an equimolar mix of two oligonucleotides covering TRBC1 and TRBC2. The cDNA 3' end received a ligated single-stranded oligonucleotide carrying the SP2 primer and a 12-nucleotide UMI. The ligated cDNA underwent four PCR rounds using SP2 and nested alpha and beta constant-region primers. TCRdb re-analysed the UMI-ligation and nested PCR reads in MiXCR, keeping a single row per CDR3 protein. This table holds 19,000 or so distinct CDR3 sequences, around 10% found once. CD4+ T cell IFNgamma after overnight CMV lysate exposure gave donor CMV status. The V and J genes are TRBV9 and TRBJ2-5; D might be TRBD1 (8 bases). The clonotype was recovered from a human donor in good health. Input material: central memory CD8+ T cells from blood. The CDR3 nucleotides read TGTGCCAGCAGCACCCAACTACAGGGGGGGCAAGAGACCCAGTACTTC. As protein: CASSTQLQGGQETQYF.